This T cell receptor beta chain originates from a study of tumor and adjacent non-tumor tissue in lung cancer. The wider study: Patients comprised eleven to twelve adenocarcinoma, a couple of squamous cell carcinoma and 1 small cell lung cancer.

This sample's RNA came from whole unsorted tissue. This non-tumor lung sample came from over 3 cm beyond the tumor edge. As to this clonotype: The antigen remains undetermined. One end of the junction varies from germline; a read error may be responsible.

Three rounds of nested PCR, following a modified ARM-PCR protocol, produced the TCRbeta library. TCRdb reprocessed the multiplex PCR reads via MiXCR and lists one record per CDR3 protein. The sample lists 70,000 to 90,000 distinct CDR3 sequences, approximately 81% occurring once. Study results and caveats: Patients with more diverse tumor TCRs had worse survival.

CDR1 MNHEY and CDR2 SMNVEV come from the germline V gene (reference sequence). There are 17 residues in the CDR3. The TCR sequence derives from a man aged 55 to 70 with non-small cell lung cancer. Sequenced material: distant non-tumor lung tissue. The rearrangement links TRBV27 to TRBJ2-1, with 10 bases aligning to TRBD2. CDR3 nucleotides: TGTACCAGCAGGGGGGGGTACGGACTAGCGGACTACAATGAGCAGTTCTTC. Protein product: CTSRGGYGLADYNEQFF.